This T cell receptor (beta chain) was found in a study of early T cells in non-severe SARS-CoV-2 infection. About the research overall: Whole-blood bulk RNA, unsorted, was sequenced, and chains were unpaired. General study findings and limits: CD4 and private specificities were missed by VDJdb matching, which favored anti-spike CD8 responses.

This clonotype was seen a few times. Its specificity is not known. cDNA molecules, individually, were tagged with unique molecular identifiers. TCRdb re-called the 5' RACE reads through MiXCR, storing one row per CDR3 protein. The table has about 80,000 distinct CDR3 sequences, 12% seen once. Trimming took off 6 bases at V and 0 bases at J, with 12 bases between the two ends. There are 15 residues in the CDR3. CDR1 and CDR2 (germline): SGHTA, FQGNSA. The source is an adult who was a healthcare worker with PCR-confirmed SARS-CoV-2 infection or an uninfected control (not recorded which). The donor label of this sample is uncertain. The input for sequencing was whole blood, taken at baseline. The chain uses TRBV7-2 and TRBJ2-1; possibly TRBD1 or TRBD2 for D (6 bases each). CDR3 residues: CASRSGANSYNEQFF. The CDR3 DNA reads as TGTGCCAGCAGGTCGGGGGCCAACTCCTACAATGAGCAGTTCTTC.